This T cell receptor beta chain emerged from a study of tumor T cells in aggressive B-cell lymphoma. The data were produced by immunoSEQ multiplex PCR, yet TCRdb's version contains in-frame clones alone and is incomplete. Of 10,000 or so clones in the sample, about 88% were seen once. The CDR3 has 15 amino acids. After removal of 0 bases from V and 7 bases from J, the junction contained 4 bases not matched to a gene. The V gene's germline CDR1 is SGDLS and CDR2 YYNGEE. The sequencing sample was made of tumor tissue. The source of this sequence is an adult with diffuse large B cell lymphoma. The rearrangement uses TRBV9 and TRBJ2-1; 10 positions agree with TRBD2. The CDR3 region is CASSVERGGLNEQFF. The DNA for the CDR3 is TGTGCCAGCAGCGTAGAGCGGGGGGGCCTTAATGAGCAGTTCTTC.